These 13 T cell receptor beta chains were sequenced from one sample in a study of pediatric ulcerative colitis. TCRdb keeps only in-frame clones here, not all; method: immunoSEQ multiplex PCR. The table shows 35,000 to 45,000 clones, with less than 90% occurring only once. What was sequenced was blood. Every receptor here comes from a girl aged 10 to 17 with moderate ulcerative colitis.

V usage is TRBV7-9 and J usage is TRBJ1-3; 7 nucleotides match TRBD1. V was clipped by 1 base and J by 9 bases; unmatched bases: 9. Looked up from germline, CDR1 is SEHNR and CDR2 is FQNEAQ (reference sequence). This CDR3 has 15 residues. CDR3 bases: TGTGCCAGCAGCTTAGGCCTGACAGGGTCCGGCACCATATATTTT. Its translation: CASSLGLTGSGTIYF.

The chain combines TRBV9 with TRBJ1-2, with TRBD1 identical over 9 bases. There are 16 residues in the CDR3. CDR1 and CDR2 (germline): SGDLS, YYNGEE. Germline trimming cut 1 base from V and 4 bases from J; bases unmatched to any gene: 8. The CDR3 protein is CASSVFDRGGPYGYTF. The CDR3 region has the DNA TGTGCCAGCAGCGTATTCGACAGGGGGGGACCCTATGGCTACACCTTC.

This sequence joins TRBV7-2 and TRBJ2-7, with 11 nucleotides matching TRBD2. The junction had 12 bases not matched to a gene; V was cut back by 1 base and J by 4 bases. The CDR3 spans 18 residues. The V gene's germline CDR1 is SGHTA and CDR2 FQGNSA. The CDR3 loop reads CASSLGASGRSTPYEQYF. In DNA, the CDR3 is TGTGCCAGCAGCTTAGGCGCTAGCGGGAGGTCTACCCCTTACGAGCAGTACTTC.

This chain links TRBV19 with TRBJ2-3; D gene ambiguous. Trimming stripped 1 base from V and 2 bases from J, with 10 bases between. This CDR3 comprises 15 residues. Germline loops: CDR1 LNHDA, CDR2 SQIVND (reference sequence). The CDR3 loop reads CASSIGWATTDTQYF. Here the CDR3 DNA reads TGTGCCAGTAGTATAGGATGGGCCACCACAGATACGCAGTATTTT.

The chain uses TRBV27 and TRBJ2-2, with 8 bases aligning to TRBD1. J gave up 4 bases and V 3 bases, and 4 bases lay outside the gene matches. Germline lookup yields CDR1 MNHEY and CDR2 SMNVEV (reference sequence). CDR3 length equals 15 residues. The CDR3 sequence: CASSLWQGATGELFF. The DNA for the CDR3 is TGTGCCAGCAGTTTGTGGCAGGGGGCCACCGGGGAGCTGTTTTTT.

This rearrangement joins TRBV30 to TRBJ1-1; maybe TRBD1 (5 bases). Germline V gene lookup returns CDR1 GTSNPN and CDR2 SVGIG (reference sequence). The CDR3 has 15 residues. V lost 2 bases to trimming and J lost 7 bases, with 20 bases between them. Here the CDR3 DNA reads TGTGCCTGGAGTCCAGCTCCCGGGACGGAGAGTGAAGCTTTCTTT. It encodes CAWSPAPGTESEAFF. Full variable domain (outside the CDR3, taken from reference TRBV30 and TRBJ1-1): SQTIHQWPATLVQPVGSPLSLECTVEGTSNPNLYWYRQAAGRGLQLLFYSVGIGQISSEVPQNLSASRPQDRQFILSSKKLLLSDSGFYLCAWSPAPGTESEAFFGQGTRLTVV.

V and J are TRBV7-7 and TRBJ1-1, with TRBD1 identical over 8 bases. Germline V gives CDR1 SSHAT, CDR2 FNYEAQ (reference sequence). Losses at the gene ends were 6 bases for V and 4 bases for J; bases not matched to a gene: 4. The CDR3 is 13 residues long. CDR3 DNA sequence: TGTGCCAGCAGTCTCGACAGGGGCACTGAAGCTTTCTTT. Amino acids: CASSLDRGTEAFF.

This clone was detected once. The chain is built from TRBV7-9 and TRBJ2-7; TRBD1 matches at 7 bases. V shed 9 bases and J 0 bases; nucleotides not matched to a gene: 8. The CDR3 is 14 amino acids. In germline, CDR1 is SEHNR, CDR2 FQNEAQ (reference sequence). Here the CDR3 DNA reads TGTGCCAGTAATTGGGACAGAAGCTCCTACGAGCAGTACTTC. Its protein product is CASNWDRSSYEQYF.

This sequence joins TRBV4-1 and TRBJ2-7; TRBD1 matches at 8 bases. The germline gives CDR1 MGHRA, CDR2 YSYEKL. V lost 4 bases and J lost 11; bases outside the gene matches: 13. CDR3 length equals 14 residues. The CDR3 DNA follows: TGCGCCAGCAGCCTCGGGACAGGCGGGTCCCCGGAGTACTTC. Translation: CASSLGTGGSPEYF.

This rearrangement joins TRBV7-6 to TRBJ2-3; D gene uncertain. The V gene lost 3 bases and the J gene lost 3 bases, with 7 bases spanning the gap. The CDR3 sequence is 13 residues long. CDR1 and CDR2 from the germline V gene are SGHVS and FNYEAQ. For the CDR3, the DNA is TGTGCCAGCAGCTTTAGGAGAACAGATACGCAGTATTTT. Its translation: CASSFRRTDTQYF. Together with reference TRBV7-6 and TRBJ2-3, the CDR3 gives the full variable domain: GAGVSQSPRYKVTKRGQDVALRCDPISGHVSLYWYRQALGQGPEFLTYFNYEAQQDKSGLPNDRFSAERPEGSISTLTIQRTEQRDSAMYRCASSFRRTDTQYFGPGTRLTVL.

The rearrangement uses TRBV21-1 and TRBJ1-2; the DNA was not compared with TRBD1, the D call given in the table. TRBV21-1 is designated a pseudogene. The CDR3 spans 13 residues. In DNA form, the CDR3 reads TGTGCCAGAGGCCCAGGGGCGACCTATGGCTACACCTTC. Translated, it gives CARGPGATYGYTF.

The CDR3 DNA reads as TGCGCCAGCAGCCCCGGACTAGCTAGCACAGATACGCAGTATTTT. Translated: CASSPGLASTDTQYF. This sequence joins TRBV5-1 and TRBJ2-3, with TRBD2 matching 8 bases. CDR3 length: 15 residues. V lost 4 bases and J lost 0; bases outside the gene matches: 4. The germline CDR1 and CDR2 sequences are SGHRS and YFSETQ.

This chain links TRBV28 with TRBJ2-2; D is ambiguous. CDR3 length equals 13 residues. The germline gives CDR1 MDHEN, CDR2 SYDVKM. V lost 1 base to trimming and J lost 4 bases, with 4 bases between them. The CDR3: CASSLSSTGELFF. The CDR3 coding sequence is TGTGCCAGCAGTTTATCGTCCACCGGGGAGCTGTTTTTT.